Each of the 23 T cell receptor beta chains below was sequenced from the same sample in a study of T cells after yellow fever vaccination. TCRdb redid the calling of the 5' RACE reads with MiXCR, one entry per CDR3 protein. The sample yields more than 450,000 distinct CDR3 sequences, just over 20% seen once. The sequences come from PBMCs, collected approximately 22 days after the first yellow fever vaccination. The receptors were sampled from a man aged 18 to 29 who received the YFV17D yellow fever vaccine.

The chain has TRBV2 and TRBJ2-2; maybe TRBD1 (6 bases). V was trimmed by 4 bases and J by 0 bases, leaving 9 bases between them. CDR1 and CDR2 (germline): SNHLY, FYNNEI. The CDR3 is 15 residues long. The CDR3 nucleotides read TGTGCCAGCAGTGGATACAGGGCGAACACCGGGGAGCTGTTTTTT. The encoded protein is CASSGYRANTGELFF.

The rearrangement uses TRBV5-1 and TRBJ2-1; 13 bases are a match to TRBD2. The germline gives CDR1 SGHRS, CDR2 YFSETQ. The CDR3 loop spans 14 amino acids. V lost 3 bases, J lost 9 bases, and 3 bases stayed unmatched. CDR3 nucleotides: TGCGCCAGCAGCTGGACTAGCGGGGGTAGTGAGCAGTTCTTC. This codes for CASSWTSGGSEQFF.

This clonotype was recorded at least ten times. The chain is built from TRBV5-1 and TRBJ2-1; perhaps TRBD2 as D (5 bases). This CDR3 has 15 amino acids. The germline gives CDR1 SGHRS, CDR2 YFSETQ. Trimming removed 0 bases at V and 4 bases at J, with 11 bases between. CDR3 region: CASSLAVSEYNEQFF. DNA for the CDR3: TGCGCCAGCAGCTTGGCGGTTAGCGAATACAATGAGCAGTTCTTC.

CDR3 DNA sequence: TGTGCCAGCAGTTTAACAGGGCGGGACAATGAGCAGTTCTTC. Translated, it gives CASSLTGRDNEQFF. The chain is built from TRBV12-3 or TRBV12-4 and TRBJ2-1, with a possible D match to TRBD1 (6 bases). V was trimmed by 2 bases and J by 5 bases, leaving 10 bases between them. CDR3 size: 14 residues.

The chain is built from TRBV29-1 and TRBJ1-1; D gene uncertain. V lost 4 bases and J 3 bases, leaving 12 bases between the germline ends. CDR1 is SQVTM and CDR2 is ANQGSEA in the germline V gene. The CDR3 length is 13 residues. CDR3 loop: CSVGLLKDTEAFF. For the CDR3, the DNA is TGCAGCGTTGGTCTTTTGAAGGACACTGAAGCTTTCTTT.

CDR3 protein: CASSEGQGASQPQHF. CDR3 nucleotides: TGTGCCAGCAGCGAAGGACAGGGGGCTAGTCAGCCCCAGCATTTT. The rearrangement joins TRBV7-8 to TRBJ1-5; 11 bases line up with TRBD1. The CDR3 is made up of 15 amino acids. Per the germline V gene, CDR1 is SGHVS and CDR2 is FQNEAQ. Losses at the gene ends were 5 bases for V and 6 bases for J; bases not matched to a gene: 6.

The chain has TRBV6-2 or TRBV6-3 and TRBJ1-5, with 7 bases aligning to TRBD1. The CDR3 covers 16 residues. Germline V gene sequence: CDR1 MNHEY, CDR2 SVGEGT. Trimming cost V 7 bases and J 10 bases; bases outside gene matches: 19. The CDR3 region has the DNA TGTGCCAGCACGACAGGGCTTCAGCCCCAGCATTATCCCCAGCATTTT. Translation: CASTTGLQPQHYPQHF.

The V and J genes are TRBV24-1 and TRBJ2-1, with D perhaps TRBD2 (7 bases). Germline V gene lookup returns CDR1 KGHDR and CDR2 SFDVKD. The CDR3 is made up of 16 amino acids. Trimming removed 0 bases at V and 8 bases at J, with 16 bases between. The CDR3 DNA reads TGTGCCACCAGTGATTTGCTTGGGGGGGCCTTTCATGAGCAGTTCTTC. It translates to CATSDLLGGAFHEQFF.

The gene calls are TRBV20-1 and TRBJ1-1; D unresolved. Germline V gene sequence: CDR1 DFQATT, CDR2 SNEGSKA (reference sequence). The ends were cut back, 0 bases at V and 0 bases at J, with 8 bases in the middle. The length of the CDR3 is 14 residues. CDR3 amino acids: CSARDLQVNTEAFF. CDR3 bases: TGCAGTGCTAGAGATCTGCAGGTGAACACTGAAGCTTTCTTT.

This chain uses TRBV7-2 with TRBJ2-7, with D unclear. The V and J ends lost 5 bases and 0 bases respectively, with 11 bases between them. Germline-derived CDR1 and CDR2 are SGHTA and FQGNSA. The CDR3 loop spans 14 amino acids. The CDR3 DNA follows: TGTGCCAGCAGCCCTGGTTTGGTCTCCTACGAGCAGTACTTC. This encodes CASSPGLVSYEQYF.

V usage is TRBV6-1 and J usage is TRBJ2-1; D is possibly TRBD1 or TRBD2 (5 bases each). V lost 6 bases, J lost 4 bases, and 16 bases lay in between. Looked up from germline, CDR1 is MNHNS and CDR2 is SASEGT. This CDR3 is built from 15 residues. CDR3 in amino acids: CASSRNRDPYNEQFF. The CDR3 DNA reads as TGTGCCAGCAGCCGAAACCGGGACCCTTACAATGAGCAGTTCTTC.

The chain combines TRBV6-2 or TRBV6-3 with TRBJ1-5, with D possibly TRBD1 on 5 matching bases. The CDR3 is 17 residues long. The V gene lost 2 bases and the J gene lost 9 bases, with 23 bases spanning the gap. Germline CDR1 MNHEY, CDR2 SVGEGT. The CDR3 nucleotides read TGTGCCAGCAGTTACCCGCCAGGACACCGGTCGTCTCGGCCCCAGCATTTT. Its protein is CASSYPPGHRSSRPQHF.

The chain links TRBV7-2 to TRBJ2-5; 7 bases fit TRBD1. The germline gives CDR1 SGHTA, CDR2 FQGNSA. With 4 bases clipped from V and 0 bases from J, the junction kept 8 bases outside the gene matches. This CDR3 spans 16 amino acids. Written as DNA, the CDR3 is TGTGCCAGCAGCTCAGACAGGGTGTGGTACCAAGAGACCCAGTACTTC. Amino acids: CASSSDRVWYQETQYF.

The sample holds many counts of this clonotype. The rearrangement uses TRBV5-1 and TRBJ1-2; D uncertain. The CDR3 is 13 residues long. Germline loops: CDR1 SGHRS, CDR2 YFSETQ. Trimming pared 4 bases from V and 2 bases from J, leaving 9 bases between. The CDR3 DNA sequence: TGCGCCAGCAGCCCCCCAGGCAACTATGGCTACACCTTC. Translating gives CASSPPGNYGYTF.

Here the CDR3 reads CSAVGREGYTF. The CDR3 DNA reads as TGCAGCGCCGTCGGTCGGGAGGGCTACACCTTC. The gene calls are TRBV29-1 and TRBJ1-2; D not certain. This CDR3 spans 11 amino acids. Deletions cut 7 bases from V and 8 bases from J, with 14 bases between. Germline CDR1 is SQVTM and CDR2 is ANQGSEA.

This chain uses TRBV11-2 with TRBJ2-7, with 10 nucleotides matching TRBD2. CDR1 and CDR2 (germline): SGHAT, FQNNGV. This CDR3 is 15 amino acids long. V lost 3 bases, J lost 2 bases, and 4 bases stayed unmatched. The CDR3 sequence is CASSFALAGTYEQYF. CDR3 coding DNA: TGTGCCAGCAGCTTCGCACTAGCGGGGACCTACGAGCAGTACTTC.

V gene TRBV6-1 combines with J gene TRBJ1-1; no clear D. CDR3 length: 16 residues. V was trimmed by 5 bases and J by 5 bases, leaving 21 bases between them. CDR1 and CDR2 from the germline V gene are MNHNS and SASEGT. The CDR3 DNA reads TGTGCCAGCAGTCGACCCCCGGCGGCGTTAGGGACTGAAGCTTTCTTT. It encodes CASSRPPAALGTEAFF.

The J gene is TRBJ1-2, the V gene TRBV6-1; D gene uncertain. V lost 5 bases and J lost 4, with 17 bases in between. Germline lookup yields CDR1 MNHNS and CDR2 SASEGT. This CDR3 is built from 15 residues. The CDR3 region is CASSTVTDGIYGYTF. CDR3 nucleotides: TGTGCCAGCAGTACCGTTACGGACGGCATCTATGGCTACACCTTC.

This chain links TRBV7-2 with TRBJ2-1; possibly TRBD2 for D (5 bases). CDR1 is SGHTA, CDR2 FQGNSA, per germline. Trimming left V 2 bases short and J 5 bases short, with 10 bases between. The CDR3 runs to 14 residues. The CDR3 DNA sequence: TGTGCCAGCAGCTTAACAACTAGTCACAATGAGCAGTTCTTC. Protein: CASSLTTSHNEQFF.

Written as DNA, the CDR3 is TGTGCCAGCAGCTTCAACGGGGGGACCACCTACAATGAGCAGTTCTTC. Residues: CASSFNGGTTYNEQFF. The V and J genes are TRBV5-4 and TRBJ2-1; 7 bases fit TRBD2. Germline CDR1 and CDR2: SGHNT and YYREEE (reference sequence). This CDR3 region has 16 residues. After removal of 2 bases from V and 2 bases from J, the junction contained 7 bases not matched to a gene.

This clonotype was seen more than once but under ten times. The chain joins TRBV20-1 to TRBJ2-1; 8 nucleotides match TRBD1. The germline CDR1 and CDR2 sequences are DFQATT and SNEGSKA (reference sequence). Unmatched junction bases numbered 7, after V lost 2 bases and J lost 10 bases. The length of the CDR3 is 13 residues. For the CDR3, the DNA is TGCAGTGCTAGATCCCCAGGGGGCCGGGAGCAGTTCTTC. Encoded protein: CSARSPGGREQFF.

The chain carries TRBV12-3 or TRBV12-4 and TRBJ2-3; D may be TRBD1 or TRBD2 (5 bases each). The V end lost 6 bases, the J end lost 3 bases, and 16 bases lay between the germline ends. The CDR3 runs to 15 residues. The CDR3 nucleotides read TGTGCCAGCAGCCTCAGGTGGGGCGGGACAGATACGCAGTATTTT. Its protein product is CASSLRWGGTDTQYF.

The chain links TRBV14 to TRBJ2-7; D is undetermined. V dropped 5 bases and J dropped 1 base, with 12 bases sitting between them. The germline V gene has CDR1 SGHDN and CDR2 FVKESK. The CDR3 sequence is 14 residues long. The CDR3 loop reads CASSDALVSYEQYF. The CDR3 DNA is TGTGCCAGCAGCGACGCATTGGTTTCCTACGAGCAGTACTTC. The full variable domain, its missing parts supplied by reference TRBV14 and TRBJ2-7, is EAGVTQFPSHSVIEKGQTVTLRCDPISGHDNLYWYRRVMGKEIKFLLHFVKESKQDESGMPNNRFLAERTGGTYSTLKVQPAELEDSGVYFCASSDALVSYEQYFGPGTRLTVT.